This T cell receptor (beta chain) was documented in a study of blood T cells in healthy people across ages. Germline-derived CDR1 and CDR2 are SGHTA and FQGTGA. Between the trimmed V and J ends, which lost 4 bases and 5 bases, there was a span of 12 bases. The length of the CDR3 is 15 residues. Ranging in age from about 6 to 90, the donors were healthy Caucasian individuals from Russia. Total RNA extraction produced at least 5.5 micrograms (per sample) for the study. This clonotype appeared many times. The authors ran a second PCR of about 7 to 11 cycles using a sample-barcoded 5' primer and a J-beta primer mix. One entry per CDR3 protein, called by TCRdb with MiXCR from the 5' RACE reads. The repertoire holds 630,000 or so distinct CDR3 sequences, with about a third as singletons.

The sequence derives from an elderly woman in good health. The rearrangement uses TRBV7-3 and TRBJ2-6; D possibly uses TRBD1 or TRBD2 (5 bases each). The sample consisted of blood. CDR3 nucleotides: TGTGCCAGCAGCTCCGGGACCACGCGGGCCAACGTCCTGACTTTC. Amino acid sequence: CASSSGTTRANVLTF.